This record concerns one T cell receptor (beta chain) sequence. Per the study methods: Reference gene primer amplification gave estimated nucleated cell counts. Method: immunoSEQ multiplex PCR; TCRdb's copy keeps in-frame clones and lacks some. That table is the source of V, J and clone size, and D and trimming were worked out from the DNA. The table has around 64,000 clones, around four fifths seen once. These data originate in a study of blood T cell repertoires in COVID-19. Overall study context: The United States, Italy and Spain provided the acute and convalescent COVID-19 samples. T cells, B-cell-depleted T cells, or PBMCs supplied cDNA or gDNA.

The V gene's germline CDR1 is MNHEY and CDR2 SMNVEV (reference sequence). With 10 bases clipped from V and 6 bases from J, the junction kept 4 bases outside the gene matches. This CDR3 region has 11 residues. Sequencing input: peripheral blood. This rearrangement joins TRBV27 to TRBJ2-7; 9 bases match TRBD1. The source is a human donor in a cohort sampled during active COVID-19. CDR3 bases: TGTGCCACCCGGACAGGGGTCGAGCAGTACTTC. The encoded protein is CATRTGVEQYF.